The clone carrying this T cell receptor (beta chain) was counted many times. Its antigen is still unknown. TCRdb re-derived calls from the 5' RACE reads in MiXCR, one entry per CDR3 protein. In the table there are approximately 94,000 distinct CDR3 sequences, under 7% of which are singletons. The entry originates in a study of identical twins. Findings and limits, study-wide: Zero-insertion analyses might be partly confounded by invariant T cells like MAIT and iNKT. Cross-sectional statistics underpinned the conclusions; the same donors were not followed.

CDR3 size: 14 residues. The V and J ends lost 3 bases and 8 bases, in that order; junction bases with no gene match: 7. CDR1 is DFQATT, CDR2 SNEGSKA, per germline (reference sequence). Each donor was a healthy Caucasian. This rearrangement joins TRBV20-1 to TRBJ1-2, with 12 bases that match TRBD1. This TCR derives from a woman aged 50 to 60 in good health. Sequenced material: memory T cells sorted from blood. The CDR3 sequence: CSASTGQGAQGYTF. As DNA, the CDR3 is TGCAGTGCTAGTACGGGACAGGGGGCGCAAGGCTACACCTTC.